This entry lists 10 T cell receptor beta chains sequenced from one sample in a study of T cells in Graves' hyperthyroidism and ophthalmopathy. Template material for amplifying TCR beta CDR3 regions consisted of RNA transcripts. TCR CDR3 underwent first-round RT-PCR with the HTBI primer set. TCRdb re-called the multiplex PCR reads through MiXCR, storing one row per CDR3 protein. The sample includes about 610,000 distinct CDR3 sequences, around 15% of them seen just once. Material for sequencing was blood. Every receptor here comes from a woman aged 40 to 49 with Graves' ophthalmopathy.

This clonotype was seen ten or more times. CDR3 in DNA: TGTGCCAGCAGCTTAATTGCAGATACGCAGTATTTT. It encodes CASSLIADTQYF. The chain has TRBV7-2 and TRBJ2-3, with D unclear. CDR3 length: 12 residues. V gave up 2 bases and J gave up 4 bases, with 4 bases separating them. Germline values: CDR1 SGHTA, CDR2 FQGNSA.

There are many counts of this clonotype. The rearrangement joins TRBV11-2 to TRBJ2-7, with D uncertain. Germline V CDR1 and CDR2: SGHAT, FQNNGV. This CDR3 has 15 residues. The ends were cut back, 0 bases at V and 5 bases at J, with 14 bases in the middle. The CDR3 nucleotides are TGTGCCAGCAGCTTAGAGGCGAGGCCTTCGGACGAGCAGTACTTC. Amino acid sequence: CASSLEARPSDEQYF.

This clonotype was counted a few times. This chain joins TRBV19 and TRBJ1-5; the match to TRBD1 covers 8 bases. The CDR3 totals 14 residues. After removal of 4 bases from V and 9 bases from J, the junction contained 8 bases not matched to a gene. The germline CDR1 and CDR2 sequences are LNHDA and SQIVND (reference sequence). The CDR3: CASSRPTGAMPQHF. CDR3 coding DNA: TGTGCCAGTAGTAGGCCGACAGGGGCGATGCCCCAGCATTTT.

This clonotype was counted many times. The CDR3 loop is CASTPGEGNGYTF. As DNA, the CDR3 is TGTGCCAGCACCCCGGGGGAAGGGAATGGCTACACCTTC. The genes are TRBV28 and TRBJ1-2, with a possible D match to TRBD1 (5 bases). V shed 7 bases and J shed 6 bases, with 15 bases lying between them. Per germline, CDR1 MDHEN and CDR2 SYDVKM. The CDR3 runs to 13 residues.

The chain carries TRBV20-1 and TRBJ2-5, with D perhaps matching TRBD2 (5 bases). Germline lookup yields CDR1 DFQATT and CDR2 SNEGSKA (reference sequence). The CDR3 is 11 residues long. CDR3 in DNA: TGCAGCGGCTGGAGGCTAGAGACCCAGTACTTC. It yields the protein CSGWRLETQYF.

This clonotype showed up many times. This CDR3 reads CASSFGQSYGYTF. Here the CDR3 DNA reads TGTGCCAGCAGTTTCGGGCAGAGCTATGGCTACACCTTC. The chain joins TRBV12-3 or TRBV12-4 to TRBJ1-2; no clear D gene. The CDR3 length is 13 residues. Trimming shortened V by 3 bases and J by 4 bases, and 9 bases separated the two germline ends.

The chain carries TRBV20-1 and TRBJ1-2; weak D call: TRBD1 (6 bases). Germline values: CDR1 DFQATT, CDR2 SNEGSKA (reference sequence). Trimming pared 3 bases from V and 4 bases from J, leaving 18 bases between. The CDR3 loop spans 15 amino acids. The CDR3 bases are TGCAGTGCTAGTGGAGGGGGGGGGAAGGGCTATGGCTACACCTTC. Its translation: CSASGGGGKGYGYTF.

In this sample, this clonotype turned up a few times. The rearrangement links TRBV5-1 to TRBJ1-2, with D unclear. CDR3 length: 14 amino acids. CDR1 and CDR2 from the germline V gene are SGHRS and YFSETQ. Trimming left V 0 bases short and J 4 bases short, with 10 bases between. The CDR3 loop is CASSLAPEAYGYTF. The DNA of the CDR3 is TGCGCCAGCAGCTTGGCTCCGGAGGCCTATGGCTACACCTTC.

This rearrangement joins TRBV19 to TRBJ1-2; TRBD1 matches 8 bases. Unmatched junction bases numbered 14, after V lost 9 bases and J lost 2 bases. CDR3 length: 16 residues. Per the germline V gene, CDR1 is LNHDA and CDR2 is SQIVND (reference sequence). The CDR3 DNA reads as TGTGCCAGCTCGAGCCGGGACAGGAGAGGAAACTATGGCTACACCTTC. It encodes CASSSRDRRGNYGYTF.

This clonotype was counted ten times or more. The rearrangement links TRBV19 to TRBJ1-2; D unresolved. Trimming pared 4 bases from V and 8 bases from J, leaving 20 bases between. This CDR3 comprises 15 residues. Germline loops: CDR1 LNHDA, CDR2 SQIVND (reference sequence). This CDR3 is CASSTSGPYIVGYTF. DNA for the CDR3: TGTGCCAGTAGTACCTCCGGCCCTTACATCGTGGGCTACACCTTC.